Shown below are 17 T cell receptor beta chains from a single sample sequenced in a study of blood T cell repertoires in COVID-19. Measured with immunoSEQ multiplex PCR; TCRdb has only the in-frame clones, and not every one. Of 95,000 to 150,000 clones detected, roughly 90% appear once; the ten largest clones hold around 4%. Sequencing input: peripheral blood. All receptors derive from a man in his forties with acute or convalescent COVID-19.

The chain is built from TRBV4-3 and TRBJ2-3; 10 bases are shared with TRBD2. V shed 4 bases and J 1 base; nucleotides not matched to a gene: 2. The germline gives CDR1 LGHNA, CDR2 YSLEER. The CDR3 covers 15 residues. The CDR3 DNA reads as TGCGCCAGCAGCCTCGGGACTAGCGGCACAGATACGCAGTATTTT. As protein: CASSLGTSGTDTQYF.

The J gene is TRBJ2-1, the V gene TRBV7-9; D perhaps matches TRBD2 (6 bases). V was cut by 2 bases and J by 2 bases, with 19 bases left in between. CDR3 size: 18 residues. Per the germline V gene, CDR1 is SEHNR and CDR2 is FQNEAQ (reference sequence). The DNA of the CDR3 is TGTGCCAGCAGCTTACATCGAGGAGGCGGGAAAACCTACAATGAGCAGTTCTTC. Encoded protein: CASSLHRGGGKTYNEQFF.

V usage is TRBV4-3 and J usage is TRBJ1-6; D is ambiguous. Germline lookup yields CDR1 LGHNA and CDR2 YSLEER. V lost 1 base, J lost 7 bases, and 8 bases lay in between. The CDR3 has 14 amino acids. The CDR3 DNA reads as TGCGCCAGCAGCCAAGGACCGGGAAATTCACCCCTCCACTTT. It yields the protein CASSQGPGNSPLHF.

The chain couples TRBV6-2 or TRBV6-3 to TRBJ1-5; D not certain. Trimming removed 2 bases from V and 4 bases from J, with 6 bases in between. This CDR3 has 13 residues. Germline CDR1 and CDR2: MNHEY and SVGEGT. As DNA, the CDR3 is TGTGCCAGCAGTTACGTTCTAAATCAGCCCCAGCATTTT. Residues: CASSYVLNQPQHF.

The rearrangement links TRBV9 to TRBJ1-5, with a weak D call TRBD1 (5 bases). Trimming removed 1 base from V and 4 bases from J, with 12 bases in between. Germline CDR1 SGDLS, CDR2 YYNGEE. This CDR3 contains 15 residues. The chain's CDR3 is CASSVQGSKNQPQHF. CDR3 nucleotides: TGTGCCAGCAGCGTACAGGGTTCGAAAAATCAGCCCCAGCATTTT.

The chain is built from TRBV6-2 or TRBV6-3 and TRBJ1-1, with D tentatively TRBD1 (5 bases). This CDR3 comprises 14 residues. Germline V gene lookup returns CDR1 MNHEY and CDR2 SVGEGT. V was trimmed by 0 bases and J by 6 bases, leaving 11 bases between them. As DNA, the CDR3 is TGTGCCAGCAGTTACTCGTTAACAGGACCTGAAGCTTTCTTT. Translating gives CASSYSLTGPEAFF.

This clone has a single count. The chain uses TRBV30 and TRBJ1-1, with 9 bases identical to TRBD1. The V gene end was trimmed by 4 bases and the J gene end by 3 bases; junction bases not matched to a gene: 9. CDR1 GTSNPN and CDR2 SVGIG come from the germline V gene (reference sequence). The CDR3 spans 15 residues. In DNA form, the CDR3 reads TGTGCCTGGAACTCCCCTGACAGGGGGTACACTGAAGCTTTCTTT. It codes for CAWNSPDRGYTEAFF.

The CDR3 sequence is CAWGTGLRAEAFF. The DNA for the CDR3 is TGTGCCTGGGGTACAGGGTTGCGAGCTGAAGCTTTCTTT. V is TRBV30 and J is TRBJ1-1; a weak D match, TRBD1 (6 bases). Germline CDR1 GTSNPN, CDR2 SVGIG (reference sequence). The CDR3 has 13 residues. Trimming removed 5 bases from V and 6 bases from J, with 16 bases in between.

The rearrangement links TRBV7-2 to TRBJ2-7; 7 positions match TRBD2. Germline trimming cut 3 bases from V and 3 bases from J; bases unmatched to any gene: 11. The V gene's germline CDR1 is SGHTA and CDR2 FQGNSA. The CDR3 length is 16 residues. Here the CDR3 DNA reads TGTGCCAGCAGCTTCGGAGGACTAAGCGGGGTCTACGAGCAGTACTTC. It specifies CASSFGGLSGVYEQYF.

This chain connects TRBV7-9 to TRBJ1-2; no definite D call. Germline CDR1 is SEHNR and CDR2 is FQNEAQ (reference sequence). V was shortened by 1 base and J by 8 bases, with 14 bases between the two germline ends. The CDR3 sequence is 14 residues long. In DNA, the CDR3 is TGTGCCAGCAGCTTAGGTGAGGGCGCAGGCGGCTACACCTTC. It translates to CASSLGEGAGGYTF.

The rearrangement joins TRBV5-1 to TRBJ2-5; the match to TRBD2 covers 12 bases. V was pared by 4 bases and J by 5 bases, with 9 bases of the junction left unmatched. This CDR3 comprises 16 residues. The germline CDR1 and CDR2 sequences are SGHRS and YFSETQ. In DNA, the CDR3 is TGCGCCAGCAGCGGAAGACTAGCGGGAGAGGGGGAGACCCAGTACTTC. Residues: CASSGRLAGEGETQYF.

This sequence joins TRBV2 and TRBJ1-5; a weak D match, TRBD1 (6 bases). The V gene lost 9 bases and the J gene lost 9 bases, with 18 bases spanning the gap. The CDR3 runs 13 residues. Germline CDR1 SNHLY, CDR2 FYNNEI. The CDR3 DNA follows: TGTGCCAGTAGGACAGCCACCGTCGGGCCCCAGCATTTT. Translating gives CASRTATVGPQHF.

This chain uses TRBV15 with TRBJ1-2, with D maybe TRBD1 (5 bases). The ends were cut back, 7 bases at V and 4 bases at J, with 13 bases in the middle. The CDR3 is made up of 13 amino acids. CDR1 is LNHNV, CDR2 YYDKDF, per germline (reference sequence). This CDR3 reads CATTPGGGYGYTF. The CDR3, as DNA: TGTGCCACCACCCCGGGGGGGGGCTATGGCTACACCTTC.

This sequence joins TRBV24-1 and TRBJ1-2, with a possible D match to TRBD1 (5 bases). V shed 6 bases and J shed 4 bases, with 8 bases lying between them. The CDR3 spans 12 residues. Germline V gene data show CDR1 as KGHDR and CDR2 as SFDVKD. As DNA, the CDR3 is TGTGCCACCAGTTCAAGGGGCTATGGCTACACCTTC. This gives the protein CATSSRGYGYTF.

This clone came up once. V is TRBV2 and J is TRBJ1-5; tentatively, D is TRBD1 (6 bases). The CDR3 is 13 amino acids. Germline values: CDR1 SNHLY, CDR2 FYNNEI. Deletions cut 7 bases from V and 4 bases from J, with 11 bases between. CDR3 nucleotides: TGTGCCAGCAACAGGGAAGGGAATCAGCCCCAGCATTTT. It specifies CASNREGNQPQHF. The variable domain in full, with the rest retrieved from reference TRBV2 and TRBJ1-5, is EPEVTQTPSHQVTQMGQEVILRCVPISNHLYFYWYRQILGQKVEFLVSFYNNEISEKSEIFDDQFSVERPDGSNFTLKIRSTKLEDSAMYFCASNREGNQPQHFGDGTRLSIL.

The chain employs TRBV4-2 and TRBJ1-5; D may be TRBD1 (5 bases). The V end lost 0 bases, the J end lost 5 bases, and 11 bases lay between the germline ends. The length of the CDR3 is 15 residues. Germline values: CDR1 LGHNA, CDR2 YNFKEQ. This CDR3 is CASSQEGGSDQPQHF. As DNA, the CDR3 is TGTGCCAGCAGCCAAGAGGGGGGGTCGGATCAGCCCCAGCATTTT.

The sample holds one count of this clone. V gene TRBV5-1 combines with J gene TRBJ2-5; TRBD2 aligns across 7 bases. Trimming removed 2 bases from V and 2 bases from J; junction bases left unmatched: 12. CDR3 length: 17 residues. CDR1 and CDR2 from the germline V gene are SGHRS and YFSETQ. CDR3 nucleotide sequence: TGCGCCAGCAGCTTATCCTTCGGGCGGGGGAGACAAGAGACCCAGTACTTC. It encodes CASSLSFGRGRQETQYF.